The 3 T cell receptor beta chains in this list originate from one sample, sequenced in a study of blood T cell repertoires in COVID-19. The assay was immunoSEQ multiplex PCR, and TCRdb's table has in-frame clones only and misses some. The repertoire holds around 160,000 clones, with approximately 80% as singletons. The specimen sequenced was PBMCs or T cells enriched from blood (not recorded which). The receptor source for this set is a man aged 40-49 years who had recovered from COVID-19.

The gene calls are TRBV9 and TRBJ2-2; 7 nucleotides line up with TRBD2. The CDR3 runs 15 residues. After removal of 0 bases from V and 5 bases from J, the junction contained 4 bases not matched to a gene. Germline V gene data show CDR1 as SGDLS and CDR2 as YYNGEE. For the CDR3, the DNA is TGTGCCAGCAGCGTAGTCTCGGGGGGAACCGGGGAGCTGTTTTTT. Protein: CASSVVSGGTGELFF.

The chain is built from TRBV6-4 and TRBJ2-1; 10 bases are shared with TRBD2. The germline V gene has CDR1 MRHNA and CDR2 SNTAGT. The CDR3 sequence is 15 residues long. Losses at the gene ends were 3 bases for V and 6 bases for J; bases not matched to a gene: 5. CDR3 nucleotides: TGTGCCAGCAGTGATCAAGCGGGGGGGACCAATGAGCAGTTCTTC. Its translation: CASSDQAGGTNEQFF.

This rearrangement joins TRBV9 to TRBJ1-4; TRBD1 matches at 8 bases. The germline V gene has CDR1 SGDLS and CDR2 YYNGEE. The junction had 4 bases not matched to a gene; V was cut back by 3 bases and J by 3 bases. The length of the CDR3 is 15 residues. The CDR3 nucleotides read TGTGCCAGCAGCGGGGGGGACAGGCCTAATGAAAAACTGTTTTTT. Amino acid sequence: CASSGGDRPNEKLFF.